A single sample is the source of the 12 T cell receptor beta chains below, sequenced in a study of control samples from healthy donors and cancer patients. Clones were sequenced by immunoSEQ multiplex PCR, and TCRdb holds only the in-frame ones, with some missing. Among roughly 80,000 clones listed, more than 70% were seen once. Sequencing used blood. Receptor source: a woman aged 45-59 years in good health.

This chain connects TRBV3-1 (or the pseudogene TRBV3-2) to TRBJ2-7; TRBD2 agrees at 14 bases. This CDR3 region has 15 residues. After removal of 4 bases from V and 4 bases from J, the junction contained 3 bases not matched to a gene. Germline V gene data show CDR1 as LGHDT and CDR2 as YNNKEL (reference sequence). The CDR3 is CASSLRTSGGYEQYF. The CDR3 DNA follows: TGTGCCAGCAGCCTACGGACTAGCGGGGGGTACGAGCAGTACTTC.

This clone occurred once. This chain uses TRBV6-5 with TRBJ1-2; the D gene is possibly TRBD1 (5 bases). This CDR3 has 12 residues. Trimming stripped 8 bases from V and 5 bases from J, with 12 bases between. Germline V gene data show CDR1 as MNHEY and CDR2 as SVGAGI. In nucleotides, the CDR3 is TGTGCCAGCCAGGGACGGGATTATGGCTACACCTTC. Its translation: CASQGRDYGYTF.

This rearrangement joins TRBV5-1 to TRBJ2-3; the match to TRBD2 covers 10 bases. Trimming removed 4 bases from V and 0 bases from J; junction bases left unmatched: 11. The CDR3 is 18 residues long. CDR1 and CDR2 (germline): SGHRS, YFSETQ. CDR3 protein: CASSRVPGLASSTDTQYF. DNA of the CDR3: TGCGCCAGCAGCCGTGTACCGGGACTAGCGTCTAGCACAGATACGCAGTATTTT.

DNA for the CDR3: TGTGCCAGCATAAGAGCGGGGGGGTTAAATGAGCAGTTCTTC. Translating gives CASIRAGGLNEQFF. The rearrangement links TRBV2 to TRBJ2-1, with 10 bases matching TRBD2. The ends lost 7 bases at V and 7 bases at J; junction bases unmatched: 7. From germline, CDR1 is SNHLY and CDR2 FYNNEI. There are 14 residues in the CDR3. The full variable domain, rest sourced from reference TRBV2 and TRBJ2-1, is EPEVTQTPSHQVTQMGQEVILRCVPISNHLYFYWYRQILGQKVEFLVSFYNNEISEKSEIFDDQFSVERPDGSNFTLKIRSTKLEDSAMYFCASIRAGGLNEQFFGPGTRLTVL.

The chain recombines TRBV2 with TRBJ2-1; 10 bases match TRBD1. This CDR3 comprises 16 residues. Looked up from germline, CDR1 is SNHLY and CDR2 is FYNNEI. The ends lost 4 bases at V and 8 bases at J; junction bases unmatched: 11. The CDR3 loop reads CASSGDRDRGSDEQFF. The CDR3 DNA sequence: TGTGCCAGCAGTGGCGACCGGGACAGGGGTTCCGATGAGCAGTTCTTC. Variable domain in full (rest from reference TRBV2 and TRBJ2-1): EPEVTQTPSHQVTQMGQEVILRCVPISNHLYFYWYRQILGQKVEFLVSFYNNEISEKSEIFDDQFSVERPDGSNFTLKIRSTKLEDSAMYFCASSGDRDRGSDEQFFGPGTRLTVL.

The gene calls are TRBV5-1 and TRBJ2-1; the D is unclear. With 1 base removed from V and 7 bases from J, the gap between germline ends came to 6 bases. There are 12 residues in the CDR3. The germline V gene has CDR1 SGHRS and CDR2 YFSETQ. The CDR3 bases are TGCGCCAGCAGCTTGAGCGAGAATGAGCAGTTCTTC. This sequence encodes CASSLSENEQFF.

V and J are TRBV14 and TRBJ1-2; D call uncertain. Germline lookup yields CDR1 SGHDN and CDR2 FVKESK. V was cut by 2 bases and J by 8 bases, with 15 bases left in between. This CDR3 has 14 residues. CDR3 loop: CASSQMGIGRGYTF. The CDR3 DNA follows: TGTGCCAGCAGCCAAATGGGAATCGGTCGCGGCTACACCTTC.

This clone was observed once. The chain links TRBV9 to TRBJ1-5, with 8 bases lining up with TRBD1. Per the germline V gene, CDR1 is SGDLS and CDR2 is YYNGEE. This CDR3 spans 15 amino acids. Trimming took 0 bases from V and 7 from J; bases not matched to a gene: 6. The CDR3: CASSVGQGREQPQHF. The DNA of the CDR3 is TGTGCCAGCAGCGTAGGACAGGGGAGGGAACAGCCCCAGCATTTT.

The gene calls are TRBV9 and TRBJ1-4; TRBD1 is a possible D gene (6 bases). CDR1 SGDLS and CDR2 YYNGEE come from the germline V gene. V shed 3 bases and J shed 4 bases, with 13 bases lying between them. This CDR3 has 15 residues. The CDR3 region has the DNA TGTGCCAGCAGCGCAATGGACAGCGATAATGAAAAACTGTTTTTT. Translated: CASSAMDSDNEKLFF. Supplemented by reference TRBV9 and TRBJ1-4, the full variable domain reads DSGVTQTPKHLITATGQRVTLRCSPRSGDLSVYWYQQSLDQGLQFLIQYYNGEERAKGNILERFSAQQFPDLHSELNLSSLELGDSALYFCASSAMDSDNEKLFFGSGTQLSVL.

CDR3: CATGAFDSPLHF. CDR3 coding DNA: TGTGCCACCGGGGCGTTTGATTCACCCCTCCACTTT. The chain joins TRBV6-6 to TRBJ1-6; possible D gene TRBD1, 5 bases. The CDR3 sequence is 12 residues long. V lost 10 bases and J 8 bases, leaving 12 bases between the germline ends. The germline V gene has CDR1 MNHNY and CDR2 SVGAGI (reference sequence).

For the CDR3, the DNA is TGTGCCAGCAGCTTAGTGGGCAAGAACACTGAAGCTTTCTTT. Amino acids: CASSLVGKNTEAFF. V gene TRBV7-8 combines with J gene TRBJ1-1; no clear D gene. This CDR3 region has 14 residues. V was cut by 1 base and J by 1 base, with 7 bases left in between. The germline V gene has CDR1 SGHVS and CDR2 FQNEAQ.

The genes are TRBV7-2 and TRBJ2-2; 11 bases match TRBD2. The CDR3 has 16 residues. V trimming: 3 bases; J trimming: 7 bases; junction bases outside the gene matches: 7. The V gene's germline CDR1 is SGHTA and CDR2 FQGNSA. CDR3 loop: CASSLDSGGASGELFF. The CDR3 DNA sequence: TGTGCCAGCAGCTTGGATAGCGGGGGGGCTAGCGGGGAGCTGTTTTTT. The full variable domain, in which reference TRBV7-2 and TRBJ2-2 provide the parts outside the CDR3, is GAGVSQSPSNKVTEKGKDVELRCDPISGHTALYWYRQSLGQGLEFLIYFQGNSAPDKSGLPSDRFSAERTGGSVSTLTIQRTQQEDSAVYLCASSLDSGGASGELFFGEGSRLTVL.